This T cell receptor beta chain was profiled in a study of cytomegalovirus exposure and HLA in healthy donors. J was trimmed by 11 bases and V by 6 bases; bases with no gene match: 21. The CDR3 spans 15 residues. Germline lookup yields CDR1 GTSNPN and CDR2 SVGIG (reference sequence). The study ran its PCR with 60 Vbeta and 13 Jbeta primers. Profiling relied on immunoSEQ multiplex PCR, and the TCRdb table lists in-frame clones only, not all of them. The table has 50,000 to 55,000 clones, 65% to 85% seen once. This clonotype was obtained from a boy younger than 18 in good health and CMV-seropositive. The chain couples TRBV30 to TRBJ2-5; 7 nucleotides line up with TRBD1. Sequencing was performed on PBMCs. In nucleotides, the CDR3 is TGTGCCTGCAAGGGCCGGGACAGACTGCTTTTGGAGCAGTACTTC. It specifies CACKGRDRLLLEQYF.